The 14 T cell receptor beta chains in this list originate from one sample, sequenced in a study of cytomegalovirus exposure and HLA in healthy donors. The PCR employed 60 Vbeta primers together with 13 Jbeta primers. Assay used: immunoSEQ multiplex PCR; TCRdb lists only in-frame clones, some missing. The profile shows 200,000 to 250,000 clones, around 76% of them singletons. The sequencing sample was made of PBMCs. Receptors were obtained from a man between 18 and 35 years old in good health and CMV-seronegative.

On this clone itself: The sample carries other DNA sequences with the same CDR3. The rearrangement uses TRBV2 and TRBJ1-1, with 10 bases identical to TRBD1. Trimming at V came to 7 bases and at J to 5 bases, leaving 4 bases not matched to a gene. The CDR3 has 13 amino acids. Germline lookup yields CDR1 SNHLY and CDR2 FYNNEI. This chain's CDR3 is CASMGQGRTEAFF. DNA of the CDR3: TGTGCCAGCATGGGACAGGGGAGGACTGAAGCTTTCTTT.

This clone was counted only a few times. This chain uses TRBV7-2 with TRBJ1-5; D perhaps matches TRBD1 (5 bases). The CDR3 sequence is 14 residues long. Deletions cut 6 bases from V and 0 bases from J, with 9 bases between. Germline assignment: CDR1 SGHTA and CDR2 FQGNSA. In nucleotides, the CDR3 is TGTGCCAGCAGTTGGGGCGATAGCAATCAGCCCCAGCATTTT. Its translation: CASSWGDSNQPQHF.

CDR3: CASGGTSDTGELFF. CDR3 in DNA: TGTGCCAGTGGAGGGACTAGCGATACCGGGGAGCTGTTTTTT. The chain is built from TRBV19 and TRBJ2-2; 10 bases fit TRBD2. This CDR3 is built from 14 residues. Germline CDR1 LNHDA, CDR2 SQIVND (reference sequence). The V gene end was trimmed by 8 bases and the J gene end by 5 bases; junction bases not matched to a gene: 5.

V gene TRBV5-1 combines with J gene TRBJ1-1, with a weak D call TRBD1 (5 bases). The CDR3 length is 17 residues. Looked up from germline, CDR1 is SGHRS and CDR2 is YFSETQ. V was cut by 0 bases and J by 5 bases, with 20 bases left in between. CDR3 in amino acids: CASSLGPLGEGWTEAFF. The CDR3 region has the DNA TGCGCCAGCAGCTTGGGACCCCTGGGGGAGGGATGGACTGAAGCTTTCTTT.

The genes are TRBV10-3 and TRBJ2-5; 14 positions match TRBD2. CDR1 and CDR2 from the germline V gene are ENHRY and SYGVKD. Unmatched junction bases numbered 8, after V lost 2 bases and J lost 3 bases. This CDR3 has 18 amino acids. The CDR3 spells CAISELEQGLAGEETQYF. CDR3 sequence (DNA): TGTGCCATCAGTGAGCTGGAGCAGGGACTAGCGGGAGAAGAGACCCAGTACTTC.

This clone turned up a few times. This CDR3 is also generated by other DNA sequences in the sample. The V call is TRBV18, the J call TRBJ2-7; D is possibly TRBD1 (5 bases). CDR3 length: 12 residues. Trimming took off 5 bases at V and 0 bases at J, with 5 bases between the two ends. Germline V gene sequence: CDR1 KGHSH, CDR2 LQKENI. The CDR3 nucleotides read TGTGCCAGCTCAGACAGCTCCTACGAGCAGTACTTC. It translates to CASSDSSYEQYF.

The J gene is TRBJ2-1, the V gene TRBV7-3; TRBD2 agrees at 9 bases. Germline assignment: CDR1 SGHTA and CDR2 FQGTGA. The CDR3 spans 16 residues. J gave up 7 bases and V 1 base, and 8 bases lay outside the gene matches. CDR3 amino acids: CASSLRVAGETNEQFF. The CDR3, as DNA: TGTGCCAGCAGCTTAAGGGTAGCGGGAGAAACGAATGAGCAGTTCTTC.

The V call is TRBV5-1, the J call TRBJ1-5; D is ambiguous. V lost 4 bases and J lost 2, with 10 bases in between. The CDR3 has 14 amino acids. The germline V gene encodes CDR1 SGHRS and CDR2 YFSETQ. CDR3 nucleotide sequence: TGCGCCAGCAGCCCCCACTTGGGCAATCAGCCCCAGCATTTT. It codes for CASSPHLGNQPQHF.

This chain uses TRBV7-9 with TRBJ1-2, with 10 bases that match TRBD1. The trim removed 5 bases at V and 3 bases at J, leaving 3 bases unmatched. Germline V gene sequence: CDR1 SEHNR, CDR2 FQNEAQ (reference sequence). The CDR3 loop spans 14 amino acids. Here the CDR3 reads CASSKTGGDYGYTF. Written as DNA, the CDR3 is TGTGCCAGCAGCAAGACAGGGGGCGACTATGGCTACACCTTC.

This chain uses TRBV7-9 with TRBJ2-3; the D gene is possibly TRBD1 (5 bases). This CDR3 comprises 17 residues. The V end lost 1 base, the J end lost 0 bases, and 14 bases lay between the germline ends. CDR1 is SEHNR and CDR2 is FQNEAQ in the germline V gene (reference sequence). CDR3 sequence: CASSLGGWGPSTDTQYF. The CDR3 DNA reads TGTGCCAGCAGCTTAGGGGGTTGGGGCCCTAGCACAGATACGCAGTATTTT. Looking up the rest from reference TRBV7-9 and TRBJ2-3 gives the full variable domain: DTGVSQNPRHKITKRGQNVTFRCDPISEHNRLYWYRQTLGQGPEFLTYFQNEAQLEKSRLLSDRFSAERPKGSFSTLEIQRTEQGDSAMYLCASSLGGWGPSTDTQYFGPGTRLTVL.

This sequence joins TRBV18 and TRBJ1-1; TRBD1 matches at 9 bases. Germline trimming cut 5 bases from V and 4 bases from J; bases unmatched to any gene: 14. CDR3 length equals 17 residues. CDR1 KGHSH and CDR2 LQKENI come from the germline V gene. CDR3 sequence reads: CASSYTGGAGVGTEAFF. CDR3 sequence (DNA): TGTGCCAGCTCATATACAGGGGGCGCCGGGGTAGGCACTGAAGCTTTCTTT.

The rearrangement uses TRBV5-5 and TRBJ2-1; D possibly corresponds to TRBD2 (5 bases). This CDR3 region has 16 residues. The germline gives CDR1 SGHKS, CDR2 YYEKEE (reference sequence). V was pared by 4 bases and J by 2 bases, with 16 bases between. CDR3 DNA sequence: TGTGCCAGCAGCCCCGGGGTAGCCTACCCCTACAATGAGCAGTTCTTC. This encodes CASSPGVAYPYNEQFF.

The chain couples TRBV5-1 to TRBJ2-7; 12 nucleotides agree with TRBD2. Germline CDR1 SGHRS, CDR2 YFSETQ. The CDR3 has 19 amino acids. Germline trimming cut 0 bases from V and 0 bases from J; bases unmatched to any gene: 10. CDR3: CASSLDRTSGRISSYEQYF. The CDR3 nucleotides are TGCGCCAGCAGCTTGGATCGTACTAGCGGGAGGATAAGCTCCTACGAGCAGTACTTC.

CDR3 bases: TGTGCCAGCAGTGTGCAGACAGGGCATACTGAAGCTTTCTTT. Encoded protein: CASSVQTGHTEAFF. The chain combines TRBV6-1 with TRBJ1-1; 7 positions agree with TRBD1. V shed 4 bases, J shed 5 bases, and the junction held 7 bases outside the gene matches. This CDR3 has 14 amino acids. Per the germline V gene, CDR1 is MNHNS and CDR2 is SASEGT.